The entry that follows covers one TCR beta chain sequence. Its antigen is undetermined. The data were taken from a study of post-analysis software for immune sequencing data. Study-wide context: Relapsing-remitting, secondary progressive and progressive-relapsing multiple sclerosis courses were included.

TCR beta libraries were prepared from cDNA with unique molecular identifiers. Yield was about 500,000 cDNA molecules from around 1 to 9.1 million T cells. MiXCR, applied by TCRdb to the PCR reads, yields one record per CDR3 protein. The table records 170,000 or so distinct CDR3 sequences, 30% of them present only once. V shed 0 bases and J shed 7 bases, with 11 bases lying between them. CDR3 length: 14 residues. The germline V gene encodes CDR1 SGHRS and CDR2 YFSETQ. Broader study findings: TRBV segments more frequent in patients than in controls numbered several and included TRBV5-6, TRBV5-1 and TRBV20-1. Comparison with controls showed significantly lower normalized Chao1 diversity in multiple sclerosis patients. Same-batch samples co-clustered strongly by F measure.

The rearrangement links TRBV5-1 to TRBJ1-5, with D possibly being TRBD1 (6 bases). This sequence was found in a girl under 18 with multiple sclerosis. Input material: blood. The CDR3 DNA reads TGCGCCAGCAGCTTGGGGACAGTTAACCAGCCCCAGCATTTT. Translated, it gives CASSLGTVNQPQHF. The full variable domain, its missing parts supplied by reference TRBV5-1 and TRBJ1-5, is KAGVTQTPRYLIKTRGQQVTLSCSPISGHRSVSWYQQTPGQGLQFLFEYFSETQRNKGNFPGRFSGRQFSNSRSEMNVSTLELGDSALYLCASSLGTVNQPQHFGDGTRLSIL.